The clone carrying this T cell receptor beta chain was found many times. It was with unique molecular identifiers that the TCRbeta library was prepared. TCRdb called the PCR reads again in MiXCR, with one record for every CDR3 protein. The sample gives 83,000 or so distinct CDR3 sequences, 6.5% to 8.5% of which show up once; 5.5% to 8.5% is in the top ten. The V and J ends lost 4 bases and 1 base, in that order; junction bases with no gene match: 7. The germline V gene has CDR1 SGHRS and CDR2 YFSETQ. CDR3 length equals 16 residues. The sample belongs to a study of T-cell reconstitution after alpha-beta-depleted transplantation in children.

The V and J genes are TRBV5-1 and TRBJ2-5; TRBD2 matches 10 bases. The source material was PBMCs from the stem cell graft donor, sampled from the stem cell graft. This receptor was identified in a human donor who donated a stem cell graft to a child with congenital amegakaryocytic thrombocytopenia. The CDR3 sequence is CASSLRTSGAQETQYF. The CDR3 coding sequence is TGCGCCAGCAGCCTCCGAACTAGCGGGGCCCAAGAGACCCAGTACTTC.